The 32 T cell receptor beta chains presented below share a single source sample, sequenced in a study of blood T cells in healthy people across ages. A second roughly 6 to 12 cycle PCR used barcoded and J-beta primers. TCRdb re-called the 5' RACE reads with MiXCR, one entry per CDR3 protein. The sample holds over a million distinct CDR3 sequences; approximately 43% are singletons and the top ten take just over 4%. What was sequenced was blood. Receptors originate from a woman younger than 30 in good health.

This clonotype was seen a few times. The chain is built from TRBV7-8 and TRBJ2-5; D not certain. Trimming shortened V by 3 bases and J by 2 bases, and 16 bases separated the two germline ends. Germline V CDR1 and CDR2: SGHVS, FQNEAQ. This CDR3 contains 16 residues. The CDR3 DNA reads as TGTGCCAGCAGCTTGCCGTTGTGGGCGAAACAAGAGACCCAGTACTTC. Protein: CASSLPLWAKQETQYF.

The V call is TRBV29-1, the J call TRBJ2-3, with 7 bases fitting TRBD1. Germline-derived CDR1 and CDR2 are SQVTM and ANQGSEA. The V gene end was trimmed by 3 bases and the J gene end by 1 base; junction bases not matched to a gene: 13. CDR3 length: 17 amino acids. CDR3 DNA sequence: TGCAGCGTTGATCGACCCGGGACAGACTTTGGCACAGATACGCAGTATTTT. It yields the protein CSVDRPGTDFGTDTQYF.

This clonotype showed up many times. V usage is TRBV20-1 and J usage is TRBJ2-5; 12 bases map to TRBD2. The J segment lost 1 base and the V segment lost 6 bases, leaving 3 bases of the junction unmatched. CDR1 is DFQATT and CDR2 is SNEGSKA in the germline V gene (reference sequence). The CDR3 sequence is 14 residues long. CDR3 in amino acids: CSAGLAGRQETQYF. The CDR3, as DNA: TGCAGTGCCGGACTAGCGGGACGCCAAGAGACCCAGTACTTC.

The rearrangement links TRBV7-2 to TRBJ1-4; TRBD1 is a possible D gene (5 bases). The CDR3 has 17 amino acids. V was shortened by 2 bases and J by 2 bases, with 15 bases between the two germline ends. The germline V gene has CDR1 SGHTA and CDR2 FQGNSA. CDR3 sequence reads: CASSLLPGMRTNEKLFF. DNA for the CDR3: TGTGCCAGCAGCTTACTCCCAGGGATGAGGACTAATGAAAAACTGTTTTTT. Full variable domain (outside the CDR3, taken from reference TRBV7-2 and TRBJ1-4): GAGVSQSPSNKVTEKGKDVELRCDPISGHTALYWYRQSLGQGLEFLIYFQGNSAPDKSGLPSDRFSAERTGGSVSTLTIQRTQQEDSAVYLCASSLLPGMRTNEKLFFGSGTQLSVL.

This clonotype was picked up a small number of times. This rearrangement joins TRBV6-2 or TRBV6-3 to TRBJ1-1; D is uncertain. CDR3 length: 13 amino acids. Germline V gene lookup returns CDR1 MNHEY and CDR2 SVGEGT. V was pared by 2 bases and J by 6 bases, with 10 bases between. Here the CDR3 reads CASSYEDRAEAFF. DNA of the CDR3: TGTGCCAGCAGTTACGAGGATAGGGCTGAAGCTTTCTTT.

The J gene is TRBJ2-1, the V gene TRBV20-1; 7 bases map to TRBD2. The CDR3 contains 15 residues. Germline values: CDR1 DFQATT, CDR2 SNEGSKA (reference sequence). With V trimmed by 5 bases and J by 6 bases, 13 bases remained unmatched. The CDR3 bases are TGCAGTGCTGGGGACCTCGGGGGGAATAGCAATGAGCAGTTCTTC. Amino acids: CSAGDLGGNSNEQFF.

This chain links TRBV6-6 with TRBJ2-7, with D perhaps TRBD2 (5 bases). The CDR3 contains 15 residues. V lost 6 bases and J lost 4, with 19 bases in between. Germline V gene sequence: CDR1 MNHNY, CDR2 SVGAGI (reference sequence). The CDR3 loop reads CASRKKGEGWYEQYF. The CDR3 nucleotides read TGTGCCAGCAGAAAAAAGGGTGAGGGTTGGTACGAGCAGTACTTC.

In its sample, this clonotype was seen a few times. Here the CDR3 DNA reads TGTGCCAGCAGTTTTCTTACTAGCGGGAGTTACGAGCAGTACTTC. As protein: CASSFLTSGSYEQYF. V usage is TRBV27 and J usage is TRBJ2-7, with 11 bases lining up with TRBD2. In germline, CDR1 is MNHEY, CDR2 SMNVEV (reference sequence). The CDR3 sequence is 15 residues long. V lost 3 bases, J lost 4 bases, and 5 bases stayed unmatched.

With respect to this clonotype: A much larger clone is a single base away; this may be a read error. V gene TRBV29-1 combines with J gene TRBJ2-7; D is possibly TRBD2 (7 bases). The DNA matches TRBJ2-4 better at its end, which makes the J call doubtful. Germline lookup yields CDR1 SQVTM and CDR2 ANQGSEA. There are 15 residues in the CDR3. The CDR3 coding sequence is TGCAGCGTTGAAGAACGGGGGGCCGTCGGAAGCATTCAGTACTTC. Protein product: CSVEERGAVGSIQYF.

This clonotype was picked up a small number of times. This sequence joins TRBV6-5 and TRBJ1-6, with a weak D call TRBD1 (5 bases). CDR1 and CDR2 from the germline V gene are MNHEY and SVGAGI. There are 15 residues in the CDR3. Trimming removed 5 bases from V and 8 bases from J, with 16 bases in between. Written as DNA, the CDR3 is TGTGCCAGCAGTGGGGGTACAACGAGGGATTCACCCCTCCACTTT. Translating it yields CASSGGTTRDSPLHF.

The CDR3 protein is CAVCWGANTEAFF. The CDR3 region has the DNA TGTGCCGTCTGTTGGGGGGCCAACACTGAAGCTTTCTTT. The genes are TRBV10-3 and TRBJ1-1; possible D gene TRBD1, 6 bases. CDR3 length equals 13 residues. Germline CDR1 reads ENHRY; CDR2 reads SYGVKD. The V and J ends lost 11 bases and 2 bases respectively, with 15 bases between them.

The genes are TRBV28 and TRBJ1-2; no clear D. This CDR3 spans 12 amino acids. The germline CDR1 and CDR2 sequences are MDHEN and SYDVKM. V was pared by 2 bases and J by 6 bases, with 7 bases between. The CDR3 is CASSLETDGYTF. The CDR3 bases are TGTGCCAGCAGTTTAGAGACGGATGGCTACACCTTC.

This clonotype has a handful of counts. V usage is TRBV4-1 and J usage is TRBJ2-1, with 11 nucleotides matching TRBD1. The CDR3 runs to 15 residues. Germline CDR1 MGHRA, CDR2 YSYEKL. V was pared by 6 bases and J by 8 bases, with 9 bases of the junction left unmatched. The CDR3 DNA reads as TGCGCCAGCAGTCCCGGGACAGGGGGTTTGGATGAGCAGTTCTTC. Translated, it gives CASSPGTGGLDEQFF.

As to this clonotype: At one end the junction does not follow the germline gene, possibly because of a read error. This chain uses TRBV6-5 with TRBJ1-2, with D possibly matching TRBD1 (6 bases). The CDR3 has 18 amino acids. Per germline, CDR1 MNHEY and CDR2 SVGAGI. CDR3 amino acids: CASSYRQTNQQGRDGCTF. In DNA form, the CDR3 reads TGTGCCAGCAGTTACCGCCAAACTAATCAACAGGGAAGGGATGGCTGCACCTTC.

The rearrangement joins TRBV6-5 to TRBJ2-5, with TRBD1 as a possible D gene (6 bases). Germline V gene sequence: CDR1 MNHEY, CDR2 SVGAGI. The CDR3 is 13 amino acids. V lost 2 bases and J lost 4, with 8 bases in between. The CDR3 bases are TGTGCCAGCAGTTACCACAGGGCAGAGACCCAGTACTTC. Its translation is CASSYHRAETQYF.

CDR3 DNA sequence: TGTGCCAGCAGTTCCGGAATGAACACCGGGGAGCTGTTTTTT. Amino acid sequence: CASSSGMNTGELFF. J is TRBJ2-2 and V is TRBV28; no clear D gene. There are 14 residues in the CDR3. The V end was cut by 4 bases, the J end by 1 base, with 7 bases between. From germline, CDR1 is MDHEN and CDR2 SYDVKM. The full variable domain, completed using reference TRBV28 and TRBJ2-2, is DVKVTQSSRYLVKRTGEKVFLECVQDMDHENMFWYRQDPGLGLRLIYFSYDVKMKEKGDIPEGYSVSREKKERFSLILESASTNQTSMYLCASSSGMNTGELFFGEGSRLTVL.

The chain carries TRBV5-6 and TRBJ2-5; 7 nucleotides agree with TRBD1. This CDR3 has 15 residues. Germline lookup yields CDR1 SGHDT and CDR2 YYEEEE. V shed 2 bases, J shed 5 bases, and the junction held 9 bases outside the gene matches. CDR3 DNA sequence: TGTGCCAGCAGCTTCGAAATAACAGGGGTGGAGACCCAGTACTTC. It codes for CASSFEITGVETQYF.

This chain connects TRBV10-2 to TRBJ2-5, with unresolved D. The end of the DNA aligns better with TRBJ2-7, so the J call may be wrong. This CDR3 has 13 amino acids. Germline V gene sequence: CDR1 WSHSY, CDR2 SAAADI. The CDR3 here is CASSESKGNEQYF. The CDR3 bases are TGCGCCAGCAGTGAGTCGAAGGGAAACGAGCAGTACTTC.

The chain couples TRBV3-1 to TRBJ1-2; D ambiguous. Germline lookup yields CDR1 LGHDT and CDR2 YNNKEL (reference sequence). Trimming left V 2 bases short and J 4 bases short, with 8 bases between. The CDR3 spans 13 residues. The CDR3 DNA reads as TGTGCCAGCAGCCAACCGGGAAGCTATGGCTACACCTTC. It is translated as CASSQPGSYGYTF. The variable domain in full, completed from reference TRBV3-1 and TRBJ1-2, reads DTAVSQTPKYLVTQMGNDKSIKCEQNLGHDTMYWYKQDSKKFLKIMFSYNNKELIINETVPNRFSPKSPDKAHLNLHINSLELGDSAVYFCASSQPGSYGYTFGSGTRLTVV.

This clonotype appeared a few times. The rearrangement links TRBV20-1 to TRBJ1-6; 7 nucleotides match TRBD1. CDR1 and CDR2 from the germline V gene are DFQATT and SNEGSKA (reference sequence). This CDR3 comprises 16 residues. With 0 bases clipped from V and 12 bases from J, the junction kept 14 bases outside the gene matches. In nucleotides, the CDR3 is TGCAGTGCTAGAGATCTAAGAGACAGGGCAAGGGGACCCCTCCACTTT. Amino acid sequence: CSARDLRDRARGPLHF.

In the case of this clonotype: Mismatch with germline at one junction end may stem from a read error. CDR3 residues: CSARELLAGLQETQYF. CDR3 nucleotides: TGCAGCGCTAGAGAGCTTCTAGCGGGACTTCAAGAGACCCAGTACTTC. The rearrangement links TRBV20-1 to TRBJ2-5; the match to TRBD2 covers 9 bases. Germline loops: CDR1 DFQATT, CDR2 SNEGSKA (reference sequence). This CDR3 region has 16 residues.

This chain uses TRBV4-1 with TRBJ2-1, with 7 bases matching TRBD1. Germline V gene sequence: CDR1 MGHRA, CDR2 YSYEKL. This CDR3 is built from 17 residues. With 0 bases clipped from V and 1 base from J, the junction kept 6 bases outside the gene matches. The CDR3 reads CASSQDRGGQSYNEQFF. DNA for the CDR3: TGCGCCAGCAGCCAAGACAGAGGGGGACAGTCCTACAATGAGCAGTTCTTC.

In nucleotides, the CDR3 is TGCAGTGCTGCCCATTACAATGAGCAGTACTTC. This gives the protein CSAAHYNEQYF. The J gene is TRBJ2-1, the V gene TRBV20-1; D not certain. The assigned J gene may be wrong: the sequence end matches TRBJ2-7 better. From germline, CDR1 is DFQATT and CDR2 SNEGSKA (reference sequence). The CDR3 is made up of 11 amino acids.

The rearrangement links TRBV24-1 to TRBJ1-1; D not resolved. Germline V gene data show CDR1 as KGHDR and CDR2 as SFDVKD. The CDR3 runs to 13 residues. Trimming stripped 1 base from V and 7 bases from J, with 9 bases between. In nucleotides, the CDR3 is TGTGCCACCAGTGATTTTGCGGCCGGTGAAGCTTTCTTT. Residues: CATSDFAAGEAFF.

This clonotype was detected a few times. This rearrangement joins TRBV10-3 to TRBJ1-1; D is unclear. There are 15 residues in the CDR3. The germline gives CDR1 ENHRY, CDR2 SYGVKD. V lost 0 bases, J lost 5 bases, and 13 bases lay in between. CDR3: CAISESGLVRTEAFF. CDR3 nucleotide sequence: TGTGCCATCAGTGAGTCTGGGTTGGTAAGGACTGAAGCTTTCTTT.

The chain links TRBV19 to TRBJ2-1; 16 bases agree with TRBD2. CDR3 length: 20 amino acids. Germline CDR1 reads LNHDA; CDR2 reads SQIVND (reference sequence). After removal of 3 bases from V and 0 bases from J, the junction contained 8 bases not matched to a gene. CDR3 region: CASSIMGLAGGISSYNEQFF. In nucleotides, the CDR3 is TGTGCCAGTAGTATTATGGGACTAGCGGGAGGGATATCCTCCTACAATGAGCAGTTCTTC.

This rearrangement joins TRBV20-1 to TRBJ1-5, with D unresolved. V shed 3 bases and J shed 0 bases, with 9 bases lying between them. The CDR3 has 14 residues. Germline CDR1 and CDR2: DFQATT and SNEGSKA (reference sequence). The CDR3 protein is CSARARNSNQPQHF. Written as DNA, the CDR3 is TGCAGTGCTAGGGCCCGGAATAGCAATCAGCCCCAGCATTTT.

The chain joins TRBV7-2 to TRBJ1-5, with TRBD1 as a possible D gene (6 bases). Germline V gene sequence: CDR1 SGHTA, CDR2 FQGNSA. This CDR3 comprises 14 residues. V was cut by 6 bases and J by 7 bases, with 16 bases left in between. The CDR3 sequence: CASSPRGVGQPQHF. CDR3 DNA: TGTGCCAGCAGTCCCAGGGGAGTGGGGCAGCCCCAGCATTTT.

This clonotype turned up a few times. J is TRBJ2-7 and V is TRBV21-1; the D call of TRBD1 is as the table states it, not checked on the DNA. TRBV21-1 corresponds to a pseudogene. This CDR3 spans 15 amino acids. CDR3 nucleotides: TGTGCCAGCAGCAAAGAGGGGACAGACAACTACGAGCAGTACTTC. Translating gives CASSKEGTDNYEQYF.

The chain combines TRBV12-5 with TRBJ1-4, with D perhaps TRBD1 (6 bases). CDR3 length: 15 amino acids. Germline assignment: CDR1 LGHNT and CDR2 FRNRAP. The V gene lost 11 bases and the J gene lost 0 bases, with 16 bases spanning the gap. This chain's CDR3 is CASSGQTATNEKLFF. The CDR3 nucleotides read TGTGCTTCGAGCGGACAGACTGCAACTAATGAAAAACTGTTTTTT.

This sequence joins TRBV6-5 and TRBJ2-1, with D possibly TRBD1 on 5 matching bases. Trimming took 0 bases from V and 2 from J, leaving 11 bases between them. Germline values: CDR1 MNHEY, CDR2 SVGAGI. This CDR3 has 16 amino acids. The CDR3 DNA follows: TGTGCCAGCAGTTACTCGATCGGCAGGGCCTACAATGAGCAGTTCTTC. It translates to CASSYSIGRAYNEQFF.

The chain links TRBV20-1 to TRBJ2-1, with a weak D call TRBD2 (6 bases). The J call may be faulty, since TRBJ2-7 better matches the DNA end. The CDR3 has 16 amino acids. The germline V gene encodes CDR1 DFQATT and CDR2 SNEGSKA (reference sequence). CDR3 sequence (DNA): TGCAGTGCTAGAGATCCCCAGGGTAAGGGAGGTGATGAGCAGTACTTC. This translates into CSARDPQGKGGDEQYF.